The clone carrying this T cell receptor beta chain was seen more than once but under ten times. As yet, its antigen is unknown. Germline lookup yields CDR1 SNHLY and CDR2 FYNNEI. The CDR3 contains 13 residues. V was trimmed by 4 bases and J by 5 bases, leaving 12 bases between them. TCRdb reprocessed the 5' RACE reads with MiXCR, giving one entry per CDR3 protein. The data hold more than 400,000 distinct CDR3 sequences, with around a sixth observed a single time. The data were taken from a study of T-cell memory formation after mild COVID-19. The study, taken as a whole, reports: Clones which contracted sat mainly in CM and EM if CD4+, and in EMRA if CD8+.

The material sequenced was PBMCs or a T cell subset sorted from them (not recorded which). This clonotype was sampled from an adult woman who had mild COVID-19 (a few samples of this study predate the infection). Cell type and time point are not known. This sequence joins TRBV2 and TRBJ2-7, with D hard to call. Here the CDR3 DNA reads TGTGCCAGCAGTGCGTGGGTTGAGAACGAGCAGTACTTC. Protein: CASSAWVENEQYF.